This T cell receptor (beta chain) was obtained from a study of cytomegalovirus exposure and HLA in healthy donors. J gave up 4 bases and V 0 bases, and 15 bases lay outside the gene matches. The CDR3 has 20 amino acids. From germline, CDR1 is LGHNA and CDR2 YSLEER. As regards this clone: Its antigen is as yet unknown.

The PCR ran on 60 Vbeta and 13 Jbeta primers. Using immunoSEQ multiplex PCR, the repertoire was profiled, and TCRdb retains in-frame clones only, with some absent. The profile shows 150,000 to 200,000 clones, around 80% of them singletons. Study-wide findings and caveats: One variant, a missense change in DCLRE1C, was linked in a later analysis to TCR beta V- and J-gene trimming. HLA restriction was apparent for most CMV-associated TCR beta chains in a later analysis. Listed as cytomegalovirus-associated were over 150 TCR beta chains. The authors assumed roughly uniform sequencing depth across donors for presence/absence analyses.

Sequences were obtained from PBMCs. The receptor comes from a man between 18 and 35 years old in good health and CMV-seronegative. This chain connects TRBV4-3 to TRBJ2-1; 10 nucleotides line up with TRBD2. The CDR3 reads CASSQDWGGLAIGVYNEQFF. The CDR3 region has the DNA TGCGCCAGCAGCCAAGACTGGGGGGGACTAGCGATAGGAGTTTACAATGAGCAGTTCTTC.